A selection of T cell receptor beta chains follows, all from one sample in a study of T cell repertoires in breast cancer. A single record per CDR3 protein comes from TCRdb applying MiXCR to the emulsion pairing reads. In the table there are 130 to 150 distinct CDR3 sequences, roughly 30% of which are singletons. Sequenced material: CD8+ T cells. These receptors were collected from a pool of human donors with breast cancer or a healthy control (not recorded which). CDR3s include the opening cysteine and the closing phenylalanine or tryptophan. The size field is filled for only some rows; it gives once, few, many or a size class.

cdr3_aa	v_call	clone_size
CASSYSEGPEDF	TRBV6-6	-
CASGRAINNEQFF	TRBV6-6	-
CSSSLTGNTIYF	TRBV7-8	medium-sized
CASIGMAINYEQFF	TRBV6-6	-
CASSLLQGRLGYTF	TRBV4-3	medium-sized
CASNGAINNEQFF	TRBV6-6	once
CASSRQGNEQYF	TRBV7-6	-
CASSSEGQLDEQFF	TRBV7-6	many
CASSLTSGGTYEQYF	TRBV5-4	-
CASNWKAIIHEQFF	TRBV6-2/TRBV6-3	-
CANHGKAINNEQFF	TRBV6-2/TRBV6-3	-
CASSPPSGDTQYF	TRBV7-2	few
CASNGRAINNEQFF	TRBV6-1	hyperexpanded